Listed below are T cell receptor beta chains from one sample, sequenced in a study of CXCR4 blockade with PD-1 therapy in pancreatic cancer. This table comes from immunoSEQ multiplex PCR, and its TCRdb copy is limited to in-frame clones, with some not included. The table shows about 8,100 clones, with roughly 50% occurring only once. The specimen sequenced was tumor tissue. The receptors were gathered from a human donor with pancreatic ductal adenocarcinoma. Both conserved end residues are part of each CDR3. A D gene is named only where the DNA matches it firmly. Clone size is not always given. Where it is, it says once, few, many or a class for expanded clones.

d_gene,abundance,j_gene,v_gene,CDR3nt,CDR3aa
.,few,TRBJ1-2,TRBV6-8,TGTGCCATCAGTGTAAGGTCGGCTTCCACCGATAACTATGGCTACACCTTC,CAISVRSASTDNYGYTF
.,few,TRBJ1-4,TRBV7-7,TGTGCCAGCAGCTTCACAGGGAACCATGAAAAACTGTTTTTT,CASSFTGNHEKLFF
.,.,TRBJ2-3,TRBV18,TGTGCCAGCTCACCACCACTGACAGGTTTCACAGATACGCAGTATTTT,CASSPPLTGFTDTQYF
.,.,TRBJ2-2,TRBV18,TGTGCCAGCTCAGCACGGGGAGAGGCCGGGGAGCTGTTTTTT,CASSARGEAGELFF
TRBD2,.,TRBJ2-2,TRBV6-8,TGTGCCAGCACTAGCGGCGCGAACACCGGGGAGCTGTTTTTT,CASTSGANTGELFF
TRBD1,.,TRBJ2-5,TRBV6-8,TGTGCCAGCAGGGACAGGGCCTCACAAGAGACCCAGTACTTC,CASRDRASQETQYF
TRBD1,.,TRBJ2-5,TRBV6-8,TGTGCCAGCAGTGAGGGGGGACAGGGGGCAGAGACCCAGTACTTC,CASSEGGQGAETQYF
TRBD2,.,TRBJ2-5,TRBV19,TGTGCCAGTAGACTAAGGACTAGCGGGGGACAGACCCAGTACTTC,CASRLRTSGGQTQYF
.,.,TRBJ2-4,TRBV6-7,TGTGCCAGCAGTGTCAGCGGAGAAAACATTCAGTACTTC,CASSVSGENIQYF
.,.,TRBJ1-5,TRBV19,TGTGCCAGTAGTATGGGGGGGGCAGCTCAGCCTCAGCATTTT,CASSMGGAAQPQHF
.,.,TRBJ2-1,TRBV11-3,TGTGCCAGCAGCCGACTCCAGAGCTCCTACAATGAGCAGTTCTTC,CASSRLQSSYNEQFF
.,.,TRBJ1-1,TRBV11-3,TGTGCCAGCAGTTTAGGGGGAACAATGAACACTGAAGCTTTCTTT,CASSLGGTMNTEAFF
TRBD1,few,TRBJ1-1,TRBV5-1,TGCGCCAGCAGCCCCCTTGGACAGGGATACACTGAAGCTTTCTTT,CASSPLGQGYTEAFF
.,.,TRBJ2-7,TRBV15,TGTGCCACCAGCAGATCCCCGTACGGCTCCTACGAGCAGTACTTC,CATSRSPYGSYEQYF
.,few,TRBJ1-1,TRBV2,TGTGCCAGCAGTGACCGGCTGGGCGGCACTGAAGCTTTCTTT,CASSDRLGGTEAFF
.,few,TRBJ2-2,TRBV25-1,TGTGCCAGCAGTTCGGCGGCTTTAGGGGAGCTGTTTTTT,CASSSAALGELFF
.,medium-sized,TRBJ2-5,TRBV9,TGTGCCAGCAGCGTAGGCCAGACGGAGACCCAGTACTTC,CASSVGQTETQYF
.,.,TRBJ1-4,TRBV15,TGTGCCACCAGCAGAGGTGAAGGTGTAAGGGGTGAAAAACTGTTTTTT,CATSRGEGVRGEKLFF
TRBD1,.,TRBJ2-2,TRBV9,TGTGCCAGCAGCGTAGGGGGACAGATCACCGGGGAGCTGTTTTTT,CASSVGGQITGELFF
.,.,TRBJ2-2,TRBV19,TGTGCCAGTAGTATCGGGCAGGGCAGCGGGGAGCTGTTTTTT,CASSIGQGSGELFF
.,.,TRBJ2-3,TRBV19,TGTGCCATCGGGACGTTGGGCACAGATACGCAGTATTTT,CAIGTLGTDTQYF
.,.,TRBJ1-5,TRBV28,TGTGCCAGCAGTGGAGGGCTTTTTAGCAATCAGCCCCAGCATTTT,CASSGGLFSNQPQHF
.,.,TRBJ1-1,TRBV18,TGTGCCAGCTCACCTAGTCGGACGGAGAACACTGAAGCTTTCTTT,CASSPSRTENTEAFF
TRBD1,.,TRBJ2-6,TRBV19,TGTGCCAGTAGTATCGGGACAGGGTTGTCTGGGGCCAACGTCCTGACTTTC,CASSIGTGLSGANVLTF
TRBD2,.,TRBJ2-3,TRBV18,TGTGCCAGCTCACCACGCCAGCGGGAGAGCACAGATACGCAGTATTTT,CASSPRQRESTDTQYF
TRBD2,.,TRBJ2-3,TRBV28,TGTGCCGGTCAAGCTCGGGGGGAAATAGCGGGAGGCAATACGCAGTATTTT,CAGQARGEIAGGNTQYF
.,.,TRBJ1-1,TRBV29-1,TGCAGCGTTGAAAAGCTCAACACTGAAGCTTTCTTT,CSVEKLNTEAFF
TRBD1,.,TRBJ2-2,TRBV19,TGTGCCAGTCGACGACAGGGGTCGAACACCGGGGAGCTGTTTTTT,CASRRQGSNTGELFF
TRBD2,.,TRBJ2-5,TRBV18,TGTGCCAGCTCACCCAGACTAGCGGGGGAAGAGACCCAGTACTTC,CASSPRLAGEETQYF
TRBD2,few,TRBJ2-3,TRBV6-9,TGTGCCAGCAGTTACACCGGATTAGCGGGCAACCTGGTAACAGATACGCAGTATTTT,CASSYTGLAGNLVTDTQYF
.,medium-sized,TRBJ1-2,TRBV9,TGTGCCAGCACCCCTCCGGGGGGCGGCTATGGCTACACCTTC,CASTPPGGGYGYTF
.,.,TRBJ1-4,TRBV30,TGTGCCTGGAGTGTCAGGGGAGTGAAGGAAAAACTGTTTTTT,CAWSVRGVKEKLFF
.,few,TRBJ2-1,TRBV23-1,TGCGCCAGCAGCCAAATGTTGATCAATGAGCAGTTCTTC,CASSQMLINEQFF
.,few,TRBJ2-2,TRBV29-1,TGCAGCGTTGGAGGGCCGAACACCGGGGAGCTGTTTTTT,CSVGGPNTGELFF
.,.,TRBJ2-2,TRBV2,TGTGCCAGCAGTGTCCCGACTAGATCCCTGATCACCGGGGAGCTGTTTTTT,CASSVPTRSLITGELFF
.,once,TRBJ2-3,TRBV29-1,TGCAGCGTTCGCAGCGGTTCTAGCACAGATACGCAGTATTTT,CSVRSGSSTDTQYF
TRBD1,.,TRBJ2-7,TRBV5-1,TGCGCCAGCAGCTTGGAGCTGGGACAGGGGACCGAGCAGTACTTC,CASSLELGQGTEQYF
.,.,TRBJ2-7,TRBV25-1,TGTGCCAGCAGTGAATTAGTTGCCTACGAGCAGTACTTC,CASSELVAYEQYF
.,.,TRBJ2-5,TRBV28,TGTGCCAGCAGTTCGTCAGGGTTCGGGACCCAGTACTTC,CASSSSGFGTQYF
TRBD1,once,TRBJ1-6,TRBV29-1,TGCAGCGTTCGGACAGGGGATCAAGGGTCACCCCTCCACTTT,CSVRTGDQGSPLHF
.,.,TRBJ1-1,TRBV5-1,TGCGCCAGCAGCTTGCATCTCACGGTCGCCATGAACACTGAAGCTTTCTTT,CASSLHLTVAMNTEAFF